This entry lists 2 T cell receptor beta chains sequenced from one sample in a study of shared clonotypes between healthy human individuals. Produced via immunoSEQ multiplex PCR; TCRdb's table is partial and in-frame only. The repertoire includes about 1.5 million clones, 95% to 97% of them detected once, and about 1.2% sits in the top ten. Specimen: naive CD4+ T cells sorted from blood. Documented subset: CD45RA+ positively selected. These receptors came from a man in his thirties or forties in good health.

This clone was picked up one time. This chain joins TRBV28 and TRBJ2-1; no reliable D call. Deletions cut 6 bases from V and 6 bases from J, with 12 bases between. CDR3 length: 13 amino acids. Per the germline V gene, CDR1 is MDHEN and CDR2 is SYDVKM. The CDR3 DNA follows: TGTGCCAGCAGCCTCGTTCGCGGCAATGAGCAGTTCTTC. Translated, it gives CASSLVRGNEQFF.

The V call is TRBV2, the J call TRBJ1-4; D is unclear. Trimming left V 5 bases short and J 0 bases short, with 10 bases between. The germline CDR1 and CDR2 sequences are SNHLY and FYNNEI. The CDR3 consists of 15 residues. The CDR3 sequence: CASSQNIATNEKLFF. The CDR3 coding sequence is TGTGCCAGCAGTCAGAACATCGCAACTAATGAAAAACTGTTTTTT.